Listed here are 23 T cell receptor beta chains from one sample, sequenced in a study of T cell responses to AZD1222 COVID-19 vaccine. Sequencing used immunoSEQ multiplex PCR; TCRdb keeps in-frame clones, though not all of them. The top ten hold 5% to 5.5% of the sample, which has some 150,000 clones, about 94% seen once. The sample was peripheral blood, taken on day 0 of AZD1222 vaccination. These receptors were taken from an adult in good health.

Note on this clone: The same CDR3 also results from other DNA sequences found in this sample. V is TRBV30 and J is TRBJ1-1; TRBD1 is a possible D gene (6 bases). The CDR3 loop spans 13 amino acids. With 0 bases removed from V and 1 base from J, the gap between germline ends came to 6 bases. In germline, CDR1 is GTSNPN, CDR2 SVGIG (reference sequence). Here the CDR3 reads CAWSVQGNTEAFF. The CDR3 coding sequence is TGTGCCTGGAGTGTACAGGGGAACACTGAAGCTTTCTTT. Full variable domain (remainder filled in from reference TRBV30 and TRBJ1-1): SQTIHQWPATLVQPVGSPLSLECTVEGTSNPNLYWYRQAAGRGLQLLFYSVGIGQISSEVPQNLSASRPQDRQFILSSKKLLLSDSGFYLCAWSVQGNTEAFFGQGTRLTVV.

V and J are TRBV19 and TRBJ1-4; 9 positions agree with TRBD1. The CDR3 runs 15 residues. Germline CDR1 LNHDA, CDR2 SQIVND (reference sequence). After removal of 6 bases from V and 5 bases from J, the junction contained 7 bases not matched to a gene. CDR3 bases: TGTGCCAGTAGATTACAGGGGGCACCGAATGAAAAACTGTTTTTT. The encoded protein is CASRLQGAPNEKLFF.

The CDR3 here is CASRRTGQTEAFF. In DNA form, the CDR3 reads TGTGCCAGCAGGCGGACAGGGCAGACTGAAGCTTTCTTT. The chain links TRBV27 to TRBJ1-1, with TRBD1 matching 8 bases. Per the germline V gene, CDR1 is MNHEY and CDR2 is SMNVEV (reference sequence). With V trimmed by 6 bases and J by 5 bases, 5 bases remained unmatched. The CDR3 is 13 residues long.

With regard to this clone: One end of the junction does not line up with germline, which may come from a read error. The V call is TRBV28, the J call TRBJ1-5, with D tentatively TRBD1 (5 bases). The germline CDR1 and CDR2 sequences are MDHEN and SYDVKM. There are 14 residues in the CDR3. The chain's CDR3 is CASTLAGRYQPQHF. Written as DNA, the CDR3 is TGTGCCAGCACTTTAGCAGGGAGGTATCAGCCCCAGCATTTT.

This chain uses TRBV11-1 with TRBJ2-5; 7 bases agree with TRBD1. The CDR3 extends over 14 amino acids. CDR1 is SGHAT, CDR2 FQDESV, per germline (reference sequence). J was trimmed by 1 base and V by 5 bases; bases with no gene match: 4. CDR3 protein: CASSDRVGQETQYF. In DNA, the CDR3 is TGTGCCAGCAGCGACAGGGTCGGCCAAGAGACCCAGTACTTC.

The chain carries TRBV10-2 and TRBJ2-5; D is possibly TRBD1 or TRBD2 (7 bases each). Trimming took off 2 bases at V and 5 bases at J, with 9 bases between the two ends. The CDR3 covers 13 residues. The germline gives CDR1 WSHSY, CDR2 SAAADI. CDR3 DNA: TGCGCCAGCAGTGAGCAGGGGGGGGAGACCCAGTACTTC. Translating gives CASSEQGGETQYF.

The CDR3 nucleotides read TGTGCCAGCGGAGGGACAGTTTCCTACGAGCAGTACTTC. It translates to CASGGTVSYEQYF. J is TRBJ2-7 and V is TRBV2, with a weak D call TRBD1 (7 bases). V was shortened by 8 bases and J by 1 base, with 12 bases between the two germline ends. Germline CDR1 is SNHLY and CDR2 is FYNNEI. The CDR3 has 13 residues.

This rearrangement joins TRBV10-3 to TRBJ1-2, with TRBD1 identical over 9 bases. Looked up from germline, CDR1 is ENHRY and CDR2 is SYGVKD. V shed 6 bases, J shed 7 bases, and the junction held 12 bases outside the gene matches. The CDR3 is made up of 15 amino acids. This CDR3 reads CAIRIGQGTFLGYTF. The CDR3 coding sequence is TGTGCCATCAGAATCGGACAGGGGACATTCCTTGGCTACACCTTC.

The chain links TRBV11-2 to TRBJ1-2; D gene unclear. In germline, CDR1 is SGHAT, CDR2 FQNNGV. The V gene lost 5 bases and the J gene lost 2 bases, with 18 bases spanning the gap. This CDR3 spans 16 amino acids. CDR3 sequence (DNA): TGTGCCAGCAGCCCCACCCACGGCAGGCCAAACTATGGCTACACCTTC. It codes for CASSPTHGRPNYGYTF. Using reference TRBV11-2 and TRBJ1-2 for the parts outside the CDR3, the full variable domain is EAGVAQSPRYKIIEKRQSVAFWCNPISGHATLYWYQQILGQGPKLLIQFQNNGVVDDSQLPKDRFSAERLKGVDSTLKIQPAKLEDSAVYLCASSPTHGRPNYGYTFGSGTRLTVV.

The rearrangement links TRBV7-3 to TRBJ1-4, with 9 bases aligning to TRBD1. CDR1 SGHTA and CDR2 FQGTGA come from the germline V gene. The CDR3 is made up of 17 amino acids. Unmatched junction bases numbered 10, after V lost 2 bases and J lost 6 bases. The CDR3 here is CASSLVRWWTGDEKLFF. As DNA, the CDR3 is TGTGCCAGCAGCTTAGTTCGTTGGTGGACAGGGGATGAAAAACTGTTTTTT.

The V and J genes are TRBV6-6 and TRBJ2-1; D is ambiguous. The germline gives CDR1 MNHNY, CDR2 SVGAGI (reference sequence). The CDR3 sequence is 14 residues long. The germline V and J ends were trimmed by 2 bases and 6 bases, with 11 bases remaining between them. The CDR3 nucleotides are TGTGCCAGCAGTTACGGGCGAACCGGCAATGAGCAGTTCTTC. Its protein product is CASSYGRTGNEQFF.

This rearrangement joins TRBV7-9 to TRBJ2-1, with TRBD2 matching 8 bases. V was clipped by 1 base and J by 4 bases; unmatched bases: 9. This CDR3 is built from 17 residues. Germline CDR1 reads SEHNR; CDR2 reads FQNEAQ (reference sequence). For the CDR3, the DNA is TGTGCCAGCAGCTTAGGGGGTAGCGGGGCAGCTTACAATGAGCAGTTCTTC. This translates into CASSLGGSGAAYNEQFF.

The genes are TRBV30 and TRBJ2-5; tentative D call: TRBD1 (6 bases). V lost 1 base to trimming and J lost 5 bases, with 17 bases between them. Germline V CDR1 and CDR2: GTSNPN, SVGIG (reference sequence). The CDR3 runs 15 residues. CDR3 residues: CAWSDGSGVAETQYF. CDR3 nucleotides: TGTGCCTGGAGTGATGGTTCAGGGGTTGCGGAGACCCAGTACTTC.

V is TRBV12-5 and J is TRBJ1-1, with unresolved D. CDR1 and CDR2 (germline): LGHNT, FRNRAP. The CDR3 is made up of 13 amino acids. V gave up 2 bases and J gave up 0 bases, with 4 bases separating them. The DNA for the CDR3 is TGTGCTAGTGGTTTGAAGGTGAACACTGAAGCTTTCTTT. It yields the protein CASGLKVNTEAFF.

The rearrangement uses TRBV7-9 and TRBJ1-2; 7 bases map to TRBD1. The CDR3 contains 14 residues. Per germline, CDR1 SEHNR and CDR2 FQNEAQ (reference sequence). The junction had 6 bases not matched to a gene; V was cut back by 5 bases and J by 3 bases. CDR3 sequence: CASSPKGQDYGYTF. The CDR3 DNA follows: TGTGCCAGCAGCCCAAAAGGACAGGACTATGGCTACACCTTC.

The gene calls are TRBV6-5 and TRBJ1-2; 9 bases match TRBD1. The CDR3 is 13 residues long. Germline-derived CDR1 and CDR2 are MNHEY and SVGAGI. Trimming at V came to 0 bases and at J to 9 bases, leaving 2 bases not matched to a gene. CDR3 residues: CASSYSDRGSYTF. The CDR3 DNA is TGTGCCAGCAGTTACTCAGACAGGGGGAGCTACACCTTC.

This clone was seen a single time. The chain carries TRBV4-1 and TRBJ2-1, with 9 bases aligning to TRBD2. The V gene's germline CDR1 is MGHRA and CDR2 YSYEKL. The CDR3 totals 17 residues. Trimming took 5 bases from V and 4 from J; bases not matched to a gene: 12. CDR3 sequence (DNA): TGCGCCAGCAGCGGACGAGGAAGGCGGGAGGGTTACAATGAGCAGTTCTTC. Protein: CASSGRGRREGYNEQFF.

This rearrangement joins TRBV30 to TRBJ1-1; D is ambiguous. The germline CDR1 and CDR2 sequences are GTSNPN and SVGIG (reference sequence). The CDR3 consists of 16 residues. V lost 3 bases and J 1 base, leaving 18 bases between the germline ends. CDR3 protein: CAWSRGTEPANTEAFF. The CDR3 bases are TGTGCCTGGAGCAGAGGTACGGAGCCGGCGAACACTGAAGCTTTCTTT.

The CDR3 region has the DNA TGTGCCAGCAGGAGGGGACTAGCGGGATCCTACGAGCAGTACTTC. This codes for CASRRGLAGSYEQYF. The chain uses TRBV6-5 and TRBJ2-7, with 13 bases matching TRBD2. The ends lost 6 bases at V and 1 base at J; junction bases unmatched: 3. The V gene's germline CDR1 is MNHEY and CDR2 SVGAGI. The CDR3 contains 15 residues.

This chain connects TRBV28 to TRBJ2-7; 9 bases align to TRBD2. Germline CDR1 and CDR2: MDHEN and SYDVKM. After removal of 0 bases from V and 1 base from J, the junction contained 1 base not matched to a gene. There are 15 residues in the CDR3. The CDR3 region is CASSLWTSGSYEQYF. CDR3 coding DNA: TGTGCCAGCAGTTTATGGACTAGCGGTTCCTACGAGCAGTACTTC.

V usage is TRBV4-2 and J usage is TRBJ2-2; D gene unclear. Deletions cut 0 bases from V and 3 bases from J, with 8 bases between. This CDR3 comprises 15 residues. Germline V CDR1 and CDR2: LGHNA, YNFKEQ. DNA for the CDR3: TGTGCCAGCAGCCAAGACGGTCATCACACCGGGGAGCTGTTTTTT. This sequence encodes CASSQDGHHTGELFF.

The genes are TRBV6-5 and TRBJ2-7, with D hard to call. The CDR3 spans 14 residues. Between the trimmed V and J ends, which lost 6 bases and 4 bases, there was a span of 16 bases. Germline assignment: CDR1 MNHEY and CDR2 SVGAGI. The CDR3: CASREQDQVYEQYF. The CDR3, as DNA: TGTGCCAGCAGGGAGCAGGACCAAGTTTACGAGCAGTACTTC.

This chain links TRBV29-1 with TRBJ2-3, with 9 bases identical to TRBD2. The CDR3 is 16 amino acids. Germline lookup yields CDR1 SQVTM and CDR2 ANQGSEA. Trimming took 5 bases from V and 4 from J; bases not matched to a gene: 13. The CDR3 DNA is TGCAGCGTTCGTTTCGCGGGAGGGTTGGTAGCAGATACGCAGTATTTT. This sequence encodes CSVRFAGGLVADTQYF.